One sample yielded the 25 T cell receptor beta chains listed below, sequenced in a study of identical twins. TCRdb re-called the 5' RACE reads with MiXCR, one entry per CDR3 protein. The repertoire holds about 280,000 distinct CDR3 sequences, around 8.8% seen once, with over 2% in the top ten. The sample was also linked to a second study, of yellow fever vaccine responses in identical twins.

The sequenced sample consisted of memory (CD45RO+) T cells sorted from blood. The receptors derive from a woman aged 18-29 years in good health.

The chain links TRBV11-3 to TRBJ2-7, with TRBD1 matching over 7 bases. This CDR3 has 14 amino acids. Germline V gene lookup returns CDR1 SGHNT and CDR2 YENEEA. Germline trimming cut 5 bases from V and 0 bases from J; bases unmatched to any gene: 4. CDR3 coding DNA: TGTGCCAGCAGCCCCGACAGGGTCTCCTACGAGCAGTACTTC. Its protein product is CASSPDRVSYEQYF.

This clonotype was seen ten or more times. The rearrangement joins TRBV5-1 to TRBJ1-1, with a tentative D call TRBD1 (5 bases). CDR1 is SGHRS, CDR2 YFSETQ, per germline. Trimming shortened V by 3 bases and J by 11 bases, and 23 bases separated the two germline ends. This CDR3 has 15 amino acids. The CDR3 DNA follows: TGCGCCAGCAGCTCCCGCCGGGGCGGTGGGGCCGGGGCTTTCTTT. It specifies CASSSRRGGGAGAFF.

This clonotype was counted only a few times. The chain combines TRBV6-1 with TRBJ1-4; possibly TRBD1 for D (6 bases). Germline V gene lookup returns CDR1 MNHNS and CDR2 SASEGT. The germline V and J ends were trimmed by 6 bases and 10 bases, with 15 bases remaining between them. This CDR3 has 13 amino acids. The CDR3: CASRTRGDAKLFF. CDR3 in DNA: TGTGCCAGCAGAACAAGGGGGGATGCAAAACTGTTTTTT.

The chain couples TRBV19 to TRBJ2-7; 7 bases are a match to TRBD2. The length of the CDR3 is 15 residues. V trimming: 3 bases; J trimming: 3 bases; junction bases outside the gene matches: 8. The germline CDR1 and CDR2 sequences are LNHDA and SQIVND (reference sequence). The CDR3 region is CASSIPGGSRYEQYF. CDR3 bases: TGTGCCAGTAGTATTCCTGGCGGGAGTCGCTACGAGCAGTACTTC.

This clonotype was recorded at least ten times. The rearrangement uses TRBV6-2 or TRBV6-3 and TRBJ2-5, with 8 nucleotides matching TRBD2. This CDR3 contains 17 residues. V lost 4 bases and J lost 5; bases outside the gene matches: 15. CDR1 and CDR2 from the germline V gene are MNHEY and SVGEGT. CDR3 nucleotides: TGTGCCAGCAGTTCGAAGACTAGCGCAAGCCCAGGGGAGACCCAGTACTTC. This translates into CASSSKTSASPGETQYF.

This clonotype was seen more than once but under ten times. The CDR3: CASSSTSAGELFF. The CDR3 DNA reads TGCGCCAGCAGCTCCACTAGCGCCGGGGAGCTGTTTTTT. The J gene is TRBJ2-2, the V gene TRBV5-1; 7 nucleotides agree with TRBD2. Trimming took 3 bases from V and 6 from J; bases not matched to a gene: 2. CDR3 length equals 13 residues. Germline CDR1 reads SGHRS; CDR2 reads YFSETQ. Complete variable domain (other parts from reference TRBV5-1 and TRBJ2-2): KAGVTQTPRYLIKTRGQQVTLSCSPISGHRSVSWYQQTPGQGLQFLFEYFSETQRNKGNFPGRFSGRQFSNSRSEMNVSTLELGDSALYLCASSSTSAGELFFGEGSRLTVL.

The chain links TRBV7-6 to TRBJ2-1; D gene unclear. V lost 5 bases and J lost 8, with 10 bases in between. Looked up from germline, CDR1 is SGHVS and CDR2 is FNYEAQ. CDR3 size: 12 residues. The CDR3 protein is CASSQILDEQFF. The CDR3 DNA sequence: TGTGCCAGCAGCCAGATACTTGATGAGCAGTTCTTC.

This clonotype was seen a handful of times. This chain uses TRBV6-5 with TRBJ2-5; 9 nucleotides line up with TRBD2. This CDR3 has 15 amino acids. The V segment lost 0 bases and the J segment 5 bases; nucleotides outside the gene matches: 4. Germline V lookup: CDR1 MNHEY, CDR2 SVGAGI. The CDR3 DNA is TGTGCCAGCAGTTACTCTGGCGGGAGGGCTGAGACCCAGTACTTC. It specifies CASSYSGGRAETQYF.

This clonotype showed up many times. The gene calls are TRBV5-6 and TRBJ2-7; TRBD1 might be the D (6 bases). The CDR3 extends over 15 amino acids. Germline loops: CDR1 SGHDT, CDR2 YYEEEE. Between the trimmed V and J ends, which lost 1 base and 4 bases, there was a span of 15 bases. The CDR3 here is CASSLMGAFLYEQYF. The CDR3 DNA reads TGTGCCAGCAGCTTGATGGGGGCATTCCTTTACGAGCAGTACTTC.

This clonotype came up many times. V is TRBV12-3 or TRBV12-4 and J is TRBJ2-1, with D possibly being TRBD2 (6 bases). Trimming removed 4 bases from V and 2 bases from J, with 12 bases in between. The CDR3 runs 15 residues. CDR3 nucleotide sequence: TGTGCCAGCAGTTATGGGAGGCCTACCTACAATGAGCAGTTCTTC. It specifies CASSYGRPTYNEQFF.

This clonotype was picked up a small number of times. The chain combines TRBV10-3 with TRBJ1-5; D is unresolved. Germline V gene sequence: CDR1 ENHRY, CDR2 SYGVKD. V was cut by 2 bases and J by 3 bases, with 8 bases left in between. The CDR3 is 14 residues long. Written as DNA, the CDR3 is TGTGCCATCAGTGAGGGCTTTATCAATCAGCCCCAGCATTTT. Protein product: CAISEGFINQPQHF.

This clonotype was seen many times. This chain connects TRBV7-9 to TRBJ2-7, with 7 bases fitting TRBD1. The CDR3 totals 15 residues. Trimming at V came to 5 bases and at J to 3 bases, leaving 10 bases not matched to a gene. CDR1 and CDR2 (germline): SEHNR, FQNEAQ (reference sequence). The CDR3 protein is CASSADRDTYYEQYF. The DNA for the CDR3 is TGTGCCAGCAGCGCCGACAGGGATACCTACTACGAGCAGTACTTC.

This chain connects TRBV11-2 to TRBJ2-2; 8 bases agree with TRBD2. The CDR3 totals 16 residues. Germline lookup yields CDR1 SGHAT and CDR2 FQNNGV. The V segment lost 5 bases and the J segment 6 bases; nucleotides outside the gene matches: 11. This chain's CDR3 is CASSRTIAGSPGELFF. In nucleotides, the CDR3 is TGTGCCAGCAGCCGAACCATAGCGGGATCCCCCGGGGAGCTGTTTTTT.

The gene calls are TRBV6-5 and TRBJ1-2; D unresolved. The CDR3 is 12 amino acids. From germline, CDR1 is MNHEY and CDR2 SVGAGI. Trimming shortened V by 6 bases and J by 7 bases, and 12 bases separated the two germline ends. CDR3 bases: TGTGCCAGCAGGCCCCGGGTGGGTGGCTACACCTTC. It is translated as CASRPRVGGYTF.

This clonotype was seen only a few times. The chain carries TRBV27 and TRBJ2-7; tentative D call: TRBD2 (5 bases). The germline V and J ends were trimmed by 4 bases and 6 bases, with 19 bases remaining between them. Germline loops: CDR1 MNHEY, CDR2 SMNVEV (reference sequence). The CDR3 spans 15 residues. The CDR3 region has the DNA TGTGCCAGCAGTTGGGGTTTTGTCGGGGTCGGCGAGCAGTACGTC. Translating it yields CASSWGFVGVGEQYV.

This clonotype came up a few times. V is TRBV3-1 and J is TRBJ2-2; the D gene is possibly TRBD2 (6 bases). The ends were cut back, 1 base at V and 1 base at J, with 10 bases in the middle. Germline CDR1 reads LGHDT; CDR2 reads YNNKEL (reference sequence). The CDR3 contains 16 residues. The CDR3 reads CASSQGMGGNTGELFF. The CDR3 region has the DNA TGTGCCAGCAGCCAAGGTATGGGAGGGAACACCGGGGAGCTGTTTTTT.

The chain is built from TRBV11-1 and TRBJ2-6, with D unresolved. The CDR3 has 18 residues. V shed 6 bases and J shed 0 bases, with 18 bases lying between them. Germline assignment: CDR1 SGHAT and CDR2 FQDESV (reference sequence). The CDR3 DNA sequence: TGTGCCAGCAGTTTTACCGGTTTGAGCCTCTCTGGGGCCAACGTCCTGACTTTC. Protein product: CASSFTGLSLSGANVLTF.

The J gene is TRBJ2-5, the V gene TRBV5-1, with 8 bases aligning to TRBD2. Trimming at V came to 3 bases and at J to 4 bases, leaving 2 bases not matched to a gene. Germline CDR1 reads SGHRS; CDR2 reads YFSETQ. The CDR3 is made up of 13 amino acids. DNA of the CDR3: TGCGCCAGCAGCTCGGGGGGGCCAGAGACCCAGTACTTC. It translates to CASSSGGPETQYF. The full variable domain, its missing parts supplied by reference TRBV5-1 and TRBJ2-5, is KAGVTQTPRYLIKTRGQQVTLSCSPISGHRSVSWYQQTPGQGLQFLFEYFSETQRNKGNFPGRFSGRQFSNSRSEMNVSTLELGDSALYLCASSSGGPETQYFGPGTRLLVL.

V and J are TRBV5-6 and TRBJ2-2; no clear D. CDR1 is SGHDT, CDR2 YYEEEE, per germline. This CDR3 contains 15 residues. The ends were cut back, 0 bases at V and 6 bases at J, with 12 bases in the middle. CDR3 DNA: TGTGCCAGCAGCTTGGAAGTTAGGGTCGCCGGGGAGCTGTTTTTT. Its protein product is CASSLEVRVAGELFF.

This chain's CDR3 is CASSLWTAKGANVLTF. CDR3 sequence (DNA): TGTGCCAGCAGTTTATGGACGGCTAAGGGGGCCAACGTCCTGACTTTC. The chain uses TRBV27 and TRBJ2-6; D gene unclear. Germline CDR1 reads MNHEY; CDR2 reads SMNVEV (reference sequence). V was shortened by 1 base and J by 4 bases, with 11 bases between the two germline ends. CDR3 length equals 16 residues.

The rearrangement links TRBV29-1 to TRBJ2-3; TRBD2 matches at 7 bases. The germline gives CDR1 SQVTM, CDR2 ANQGSEA. With V trimmed by 8 bases and J by 2 bases, 10 bases remained unmatched. The CDR3 has 14 amino acids. As DNA, the CDR3 is TGCAGCCCGAGGCGACTAGCCGACACAGATACGCAGTATTTT. It translates to CSPRRLADTDTQYF.

The chain recombines TRBV12-5 with TRBJ2-7, with D maybe TRBD1 (5 bases). V was shortened by 1 base and J by 0 bases, with 7 bases between the two germline ends. The length of the CDR3 is 14 residues. The germline CDR1 and CDR2 sequences are LGHNT and FRNRAP. CDR3 nucleotides: TGTGCTAGTGGTTTGGGGACACTCTCCTACGAGCAGTACTTC. This sequence encodes CASGLGTLSYEQYF.

The V call is TRBV19, the J call TRBJ1-6; 9 bases are shared with TRBD1. Trimming cost V 5 bases and J 5 bases; bases outside gene matches: 4. In germline, CDR1 is LNHDA, CDR2 SQIVND (reference sequence). The CDR3 contains 15 residues. Written as DNA, the CDR3 is TGTGCCAGTAGTCGTAGGACAGGGGATAATTCACCCCTCCACTTT. Translated, it gives CASSRRTGDNSPLHF.

This clonotype was detected only a few times. This rearrangement joins TRBV10-3 to TRBJ1-6; a weak D match, TRBD1 (5 bases). The CDR3 has 14 residues. The V and J ends lost 6 bases and 7 bases respectively, with 13 bases between them. The V gene's germline CDR1 is ENHRY and CDR2 SYGVKD. Here the CDR3 DNA reads TGTGCCATCAGGAAGAATGAGGGGAATTCACCCCTCCACTTT. This gives the protein CAIRKNEGNSPLHF.

This clonotype was found a few times. This sequence joins TRBV11-2 and TRBJ2-1; possibly TRBD2 for D (6 bases). CDR3 length equals 17 residues. Deletions cut 3 bases from V and 0 bases from J, with 15 bases between. Germline CDR1 is SGHAT and CDR2 is FQNNGV. The CDR3 bases are TGTGCCAGCAGCTTCACGAGTGGCGGGGTCTCCTACAATGAGCAGTTCTTC. Protein: CASSFTSGGVSYNEQFF.